The rows below give T cell receptor beta chains drawn from one sample of a study of T cell repertoires in ileal Crohn's disease. Using immunoSEQ multiplex PCR, the repertoire was profiled, and TCRdb retains in-frame clones only, with some absent. The repertoire holds 30,000 to 35,000 clones, 80% seen once, with roughly 19% in the top ten. Sequenced material: ileal tissue. The receptors originated from an adult with Crohn's disease. CDR3s include the opening cysteine and the closing phenylalanine or tryptophan. The D gene is left open where the match is weak. A clone size is listed for some rows: how often the clone was seen (once, few, many), or a class if it is expanded.

D | J | size | V | CDR3 | DNA
TRBD2 | TRBJ2-7 | - | TRBV5-1 | CASSLNRGSNYEQYF | TGCGCCAGCAGCTTAAATCGCGGGAGCAACTACGAGCAGTACTTC
TRBD1 | TRBJ2-7 | - | TRBV7-3 | CASSLTKGDRVNF | TGTGCCAGCAGCTTAACGAAGGGAGACAGGGTTAACTTC
- | TRBJ2-5 | - | TRBV5-6 | CASSPPHAEIGEEETQYF | TGTGCCAGCAGCCCCCCCCACGCGGAAATAGGCGAGGAAGAGACCCAGTACTTC
TRBD1 | TRBJ2-1 | - | TRBV18 | CASSIGGTFGEQFF | TGTGCCAGCTCCATAGGGGGCACTTTCGGGGAGCAGTTCTTC
- | TRBJ1-2 | - | TRBV7-9 | CASSPGTNFDYGYTF | TGTGCCAGCAGCCCCGGGACAAACTTTGACTATGGCTACACCTTC
- | TRBJ1-2 | - | TRBV23-1 | CASGPKTESDLMATTF | TGCGCCAGCGGCCCAAAGACAGAATCGGATCTGATGGCTACTACCTTC
TRBD1 | TRBJ2-5 | - | TRBV11-2 | CASSLYRGETQYF | TGTGCCAGCAGCTTGTACAGGGGAGAGACCCAGTACTTC
- | TRBJ2-7 | - | TRBV6-5 | CASSNNYEQYF | TGTGCCAGCAGTAATAACTACGAGCAGTACTTC
- | TRBJ1-4 | - | TRBV6-5 | CASSYFLDTLGEKLFF | TGTGCCAGCAGTTACTTCTTGGACACTTTGGGGGAAAAACTGTTTTTT
- | TRBJ1-2 | - | TRBV9 | CASSVSGYYGYTF | TGTGCCAGCAGTGTTTCGGGGTACTATGGCTACACCTTC
- | TRBJ2-2 | few | TRBV28 | CASSLQGITGELFF | TGTGCCAGCAGTTTGCAGGGAATCACCGGGGAGCTGTTTTTT
- | TRBJ2-3 | once | TRBV5-1 | CASSLAVIDTQYF | TGCGCCAGCAGCCTAGCTGTAATAGATACGCAGTATTTT
- | TRBJ1-4 | - | TRBV6-5 | CASSHGGGEMKKLFF | TGTGCCAGCAGTCACGGCGGGGGTGAAATGAAAAAACTGTTTTTT
TRBD2 | TRBJ2-7 | - | TRBV4-2 | CASSQDPSGDEQYF | TGTGCCAGCAGCCAAGACCCTAGCGGTGACGAGCAGTACTTC
- | TRBJ2-1 | once | TRBV2 | CASSDQRDNEQFF | TGTGCCAGCAGTGACCAGAGGGACAATGAGCAGTTCTTC
TRBD2 | TRBJ2-2 | - | TRBV6-1 | CASRRLASTGELFF | TGTGCCAGCCGGAGACTAGCGAGCACCGGGGAGCTGTTTTTT
TRBD1 | TRBJ1-1 | - | TRBV15 | CATSRDIQGVNTEAFF | TGTGCCACCAGCAGAGACATACAGGGGGTGAACACTGAAGCTTTCTTT
- | TRBJ2-3 | - | TRBV5-4 | CASSPPGDTQYF | TGTGCCAGCAGCCCCCCGGGGGATACGCAGTATTTT
- | TRBJ2-7 | - | TRBV27 | CASSLSQESYEQYF | TGTGCCAGCAGTTTAAGTCAGGAATCCTACGAGCAGTACTTC
- | TRBJ1-1 | - | TRBV27 | CASSLSFGSGAEAFF | TGTGCCAGCAGTTTAAGTTTCGGCTCGGGGGCTGAAGCTTTCTTT
- | TRBJ2-6 | - | TRBV18 | CASSPPSRSGANVLTF | TGTGCCAGCTCACCTCCTAGCAGATCTGGGGCCAACGTCCTGACTTTC
- | TRBJ2-5 | few | TRBV30 | CAWSVVGSGETQYF | TGTGCCTGGAGTGTAGTAGGGAGTGGGGAGACCCAGTACTTC
TRBD1 | TRBJ2-3 | - | TRBV7-6 | CASSPNGDRGADTQYF | TGTGCCAGCAGCCCAAATGGGGACAGGGGTGCAGATACGCAGTATTTT
TRBD2 | TRBJ2-5 | once | TRBV5-1 | CASSSGGWQETQYF | TGCGCCAGCAGCTCGGGGGGGTGGCAAGAGACCCAGTACTTC
TRBD1 | TRBJ2-5 | - | TRBV7-9 | CASSSRDRGRKQETQYF | TGTGCCAGCAGCTCCCGGGACAGGGGAAGGAAGCAAGAGACCCAGTACTTC
- | TRBJ1-2 | - | TRBV18 | CASSPTTDTTYGYTF | TGTGCCAGCTCACCCACGACAGATACAACCTATGGCTACACCTTC
- | TRBJ1-2 | - | TRBV18 | CASSPPSGPYGYTF | TGTGCCAGCTCACCACCGAGCGGCCCCTATGGCTACACCTTC
- | TRBJ2-7 | - | TRBV10-2 | CASSDPSGLSYEQYF | TGCGCCAGCAGTGACCCCAGCGGGCTATCCTACGAGCAGTACTTC
TRBD2 | TRBJ2-7 | - | TRBV7-2 | CASSLRPSTGGLGEQYF | TGTGCCAGCAGCTTAAGGCCCTCGACGGGAGGGCTAGGAGAGCAGTACTTC
TRBD1 | TRBJ2-7 | - | TRBV28 | CASTDRGPYEQYF | TGTGCCAGCACCGACAGGGGACCCTACGAGCAGTACTTC
TRBD1 | TRBJ1-3 | - | TRBV7-9 | CASSPNNRQGANTIYF | TGTGCCAGCAGCCCAAACAACCGACAGGGAGCAAACACCATATATTTT
- | TRBJ1-1 | - | TRBV30 | CAWSVLVNTEAFF | TGTGCCTGGAGTGTTCTTGTGAACACTGAAGCTTTCTTT
- | TRBJ2-3 | few | TRBV5-1 | CASNSRGMWPDTQYF | TGCGCCAGCAATTCTAGGGGGATGTGGCCAGATACGCAGTATTTT
TRBD1 | TRBJ1-2 | - | TRBV19 | CASSRQGANYGYTF | TGTGCCAGTAGTCGACAGGGAGCTAACTATGGCTACACCTTC
- | TRBJ2-2 | - | TRBV6-1 | CASSVDSGWNTGELFF | TGTGCCAGCAGTGTGGACAGCGGATGGAACACCGGGGAGCTGTTTTTT
TRBD2 | TRBJ2-5 | once | TRBV10-3 | CAISESGGGETQYF | TGTGCCATCAGTGAAAGCGGGGGAGGAGAGACCCAGTACTTC
TRBD2 | TRBJ2-7 | - | TRBV7-2 | CASSFVSAGGEQYF | TGTGCCAGCAGCTTTGTTTCAGCGGGGGGAGAGCAGTACTTC
TRBD2 | TRBJ2-3 | - | TRBV9 | CASSVGSGGGTDTQYF | TGTGCCAGCAGCGTAGGTTCGGGGGGGGGCACAGATACGCAGTATTTT
- | TRBJ1-2 | few | TRBV21-1 | CASTSPGGNTF | TGTGCCAGCACGTCCCCCGGCGGGAACACCTTC
- | TRBJ2-1 | few | TRBV18 | CASSDGLGGQFF | TGTGCCAGCTCAGACGGACTAGGGGGGCAGTTCTTC
TRBD2 | TRBJ2-3 | few | TRBV9 | CASSPNPGLATDTQYF | TGTGCCAGCAGCCCGAACCCGGGACTAGCCACAGATACGCAGTATTTT
TRBD1 | TRBJ1-5 | - | TRBV6-1 | CASRADRDQPQHF | TGTGCCAGCAGAGCCGACAGGGACCAGCCCCAGCATTTT
- | TRBJ1-2 | - | TRBV29-1 | CSVDPGQRGYTF | TGCAGCGTTGATCCCGGACAGAGAGGCTACACCTTC
- | TRBJ2-2 | - | TRBV7-9 | CASSPPSRAGELFF | TGTGCCAGCAGTCCCCCGTCGCGGGCCGGGGAGCTGTTTTTT
- | TRBJ1-6 | few | TRBV28 | CASTAPRGPLHF | TGTGCCAGCACAGCCCCGCGGGGTCCCCTCCACTTT
- | TRBJ2-3 | once | TRBV2 | CASSVIAPFTDTQYF | TGTGCCAGCAGTGTGATAGCGCCCTTCACAGATACGCAGTATTTT